A single sample is the source of the 8 T cell receptor beta chains below, sequenced in a study of STAT5B mutations in CD4+ large granular lymphocyte leukemia. Sequenced by immunoSEQ multiplex PCR; TCRdb stores in-frame clones only, minus some. The sample contains approximately 31,000 clones, 72% of which appear only once. The sample consisted of CD4+ T cells from blood buffy coats. Receptor source: a human donor in good health.

J is TRBJ1-5 and V is TRBV2; D is uncertain. V was trimmed by 8 bases and J by 4 bases, leaving 15 bases between them. The germline CDR1 and CDR2 sequences are SNHLY and FYNNEI. The CDR3 loop spans 14 amino acids. The chain's CDR3 is CASRVQLQNQPQHF. Here the CDR3 DNA reads TGTGCCAGCCGAGTACAACTTCAAAATCAGCCCCAGCATTTT.

The V gene is TRBV14, the J gene TRBJ2-2; D not certain. The CDR3 is 15 amino acids. V gave up 4 bases and J gave up 0 bases, with 9 bases separating them. CDR1 and CDR2 from the germline V gene are SGHDN and FVKESK. This CDR3 reads CASSLLNANTGELFF. The CDR3 DNA sequence: TGTGCCAGCAGCCTATTAAACGCGAACACCGGGGAGCTGTTTTTT.

This chain uses TRBV6-6 with TRBJ1-4; D might be TRBD1 (5 bases). Trimming stripped 2 bases from V and 5 bases from J, with 9 bases between. Germline CDR1 is MNHNY and CDR2 is SVGAGI (reference sequence). CDR3 length equals 14 residues. Here the CDR3 reads CASSYRAGNEKLFF. CDR3 coding DNA: TGTGCCAGCAGTTACAGGGCAGGGAATGAAAAACTGTTTTTT.

This clone has more than one count but fewer than ten. This chain uses TRBV9 with TRBJ2-1; D gene ambiguous. Germline V gene data show CDR1 as SGDLS and CDR2 as YYNGEE. V dropped 0 bases and J dropped 4 bases, with 5 bases sitting between them. CDR3 length: 13 amino acids. The CDR3 nucleotides are TGTGCCAGCAGCGTAGACGGGTACAATGAGCAGTTCTTC. Protein product: CASSVDGYNEQFF.

The count of this clone is one. The chain combines TRBV4-1 with TRBJ2-5; tentatively, D is TRBD2 (6 bases). Judging by the DNA end, TRBJ2-7 fits better; the J call may be wrong. CDR1 is MGHRA and CDR2 is YSYEKL in the germline V gene. This CDR3 comprises 15 residues. CDR3 sequence reads: CASSPEEGGSYEQYF. Written as DNA, the CDR3 is TGCGCCAGCAGCCCCGAGGAGGGCGGCTCTTACGAGCAGTACTTC.

The genes are TRBV9 and TRBJ2-3; D remains ambiguous. The CDR3 is 15 residues long. Germline assignment: CDR1 SGDLS and CDR2 YYNGEE. V was shortened by 0 bases and J by 0 bases, with 8 bases between the two germline ends. The CDR3 bases are TGTGCCAGCAGCGTAGTCCTAGGGAGCACAGATACGCAGTATTTT. It is translated as CASSVVLGSTDTQYF.

The J gene is TRBJ2-1, the V gene TRBV15, with 9 positions matching TRBD1. With V trimmed by 1 base and J by 9 bases, 4 bases remained unmatched. CDR3 length equals 14 residues. Germline-derived CDR1 and CDR2 are LNHNV and YYDKDF (reference sequence). CDR3 sequence: CATSRGQGVGEQFF. CDR3 DNA sequence: TGTGCCACCAGCAGAGGACAGGGGGTGGGTGAGCAGTTCTTC.

This clone has only one observation. V usage is TRBV5-6 and J usage is TRBJ2-6; TRBD1 agrees at 8 bases. J gave up 1 base and V 5 bases, and 5 bases lay outside the gene matches. The CDR3 runs to 16 residues. Looked up from germline, CDR1 is SGHDT and CDR2 is YYEEEE. DNA of the CDR3: TGTGCCAGCAGAAGTGACAGGGGATCTGGGGCCAACGTCCTGACTTTC. Its protein is CASRSDRGSGANVLTF.